These T cell receptor beta chains were read from a single sample in a study of cytomegalovirus exposure and HLA in healthy donors. The data were produced by immunoSEQ multiplex PCR, yet TCRdb's version contains in-frame clones alone and is incomplete. In the table there are roughly 93,000 clones, around 80% of which are singletons. The source material was PBMCs. These receptors originate from a man aged 25 to 40 in good health and CMV-seronegative. Both conserved end residues are part of each CDR3. The order of the fields is J gene, clone size, D gene, V gene, CDR3 DNA, CDR3 protein. A D gene is named only where the DNA matches it firmly. Rows may omit the clone size; those that give it use once, few, many or a size class.

>TRBJ2-7|once|NA|TRBV5-1
TGCGCCAGCAGCGGAAGACAGGACTACGAGCAGTACTTC
CASSGRQDYEQYF
>TRBJ1-1|NA|NA|TRBV7-2
TGTGCCAGCAGCTCCCAGGGTAAGAACACTGAAGCTTTCTTT
CASSSQGKNTEAFF
>TRBJ2-3|NA|NA|TRBV5-1
TGCGCCAGCAGCTTACATCCCCGGGAGATAGGCACAGATACGCAGTATTTT
CASSLHPREIGTDTQYF
>TRBJ1-6|NA|TRBD1|TRBV6-4
TGTGCCAGCAGACAGGGGGCGAGGGAATCACCCCTCCACTTT
CASRQGARESPLHF
>TRBJ2-7|NA|TRBD1|TRBV30
TGTGCCTGGGGGACAGGGGATTCCTACGAGCAGTACTTC
CAWGTGDSYEQYF
>TRBJ2-7|NA|TRBD1|TRBV6-1
TGTGCCAGCAGTGTCTGGTGGGACAGTACCTACGAGCAGTACTTC
CASSVWWDSTYEQYF
>TRBJ2-5|NA|NA|TRBV10-2
TGCGCCAGCCAGGGTGGGCGCGGAGAGACCCAGTACTTC
CASQGGRGETQYF
>TRBJ2-3|NA|TRBD1|TRBV5-4
TGTGCCAGCAGCTTGGGGACAGGGCTGGATACGCAGTATTTT
CASSLGTGLDTQYF
>TRBJ2-7|NA|TRBD1|TRBV7-9
TGTGCCAGCAGCCCCGGGGACAGATACTACGAGCAGTACTTC
CASSPGDRYYEQYF
>TRBJ2-7|once|NA|TRBV19
TGTGCCACCTCTCGCGGGCCGTCCTACGAGCAGTACTTC
CATSRGPSYEQYF
>TRBJ1-2|NA|TRBD1|TRBV5-5
TGTGCCAGCAGCTTGGGGGTGGGACAGGGGACAAATGGCTACACCTTC
CASSLGVGQGTNGYTF
>TRBJ1-5|NA|TRBD1|TRBV4-1
TGCGCCAGCAGCCCCGAGGGGGCTGATCAGCCCCAGCATTTT
CASSPEGADQPQHF
>TRBJ2-3|NA|TRBD2|TRBV5-4
TGTGCCAGCAGCTTGGCCGGGGTCCGGGGGGGCACATATACGCAGTATTTT
CASSLAGVRGGTYTQYF
>TRBJ2-1|NA|TRBD2|TRBV10-3
TGTGCCATCAGTGAACAGTGGTATAGCGGGGGGGCCACAAGTCGTGAGCAGTTCTTC
CAISEQWYSGGATSREQFF
>TRBJ2-1|NA|NA|TRBV15
TGTGCCACCTCCATCGTCCAAGCCATCAATGAGCAGTTCTTC
CATSIVQAINEQFF
>TRBJ2-7|NA|TRBD2|TRBV6-5
TGTGCCAGCAGTTCAGCGGGGGGTCATTTCTACGAGCAGTGCTTC
CASSSAGGHFYEQCF
>TRBJ1-2|NA|NA|TRBV4-3
TGCGCCAGCAGCCTGACCGGGACTGGGGGGGGCTACACCTTC
CASSLTGTGGGYTF
>TRBJ2-7|once|TRBD1|TRBV7-9
TGTGCCAGCAGCTTACGGACAGGGATAAGAGGCGAGCAGTACTTC
CASSLRTGIRGEQYF